This T cell receptor beta chain was obtained from a study of post-analysis software for immune sequencing data. The wider study: Included among the disease courses, which were recorded for the cohort, were relapsing-remitting, secondary progressive and progressive-relapsing multiple sclerosis.

Overall study results and limits: Four to six TRBV segments appeared more often in patients than in controls, and TRBV5-6, TRBV5-1 and TRBV20-1 were among these. By F measure, strong co-clustering occurred among samples prepared in the same batch.

As concerns this clonotype: The antigen is undetermined.

Losses at the gene ends were 2 bases for V and 4 bases for J; bases not matched to a gene: 8. This CDR3 spans 16 amino acids. Per the germline V gene, CDR1 is SGHDT and CDR2 is YYEEEE. Unique molecular identifiers featured in each of the TCR beta cDNA libraries. There were about 0.85 to 10 million T cells, and roughly 0.5 million cDNA molecules came from them. Each CDR3 protein gets one entry after TCRdb re-called the PCR reads with MiXCR. Here the sample spans roughly 600,000 distinct CDR3 sequences, roughly two fifths being singletons. Sequenced: blood. This receptor was taken from a girl aged 10 to 17 with multiple sclerosis. This chain uses TRBV5-6 with TRBJ2-3, with 9 bases matching TRBD1. The CDR3 is CASSFGQGSFPDTQYF. The CDR3 region has the DNA TGTGCCAGCAGCTTCGGACAGGGGAGTTTCCCAGATACGCAGTATTTT.